This paragraph reports one T cell receptor beta chain. Clones were read by immunoSEQ multiplex PCR, and TCRdb kept only the in-frame ones, dropping some. The sample lists 98,000 or so clones, just over 85% occurring once. The data were taken from a study of blood T cell repertoires in COVID-19. The wider study: PBMCs, B-cell-depleted T cells, or T cells provided the cDNA or gDNA that made up the material.

The CDR3 has 15 residues. V shed 3 bases, J shed 7 bases, and the junction held 8 bases outside the gene matches. Germline assignment: CDR1 SGDLS and CDR2 YYNGEE. The V and J genes are TRBV9 and TRBJ1-3; 9 bases fit TRBD1. Sequenced: peripheral blood. The clonotype was recovered from a woman aged 55-69 years in a cohort sampled during active or convalescent COVID-19. The CDR3 loop is CASSDKQGATNTIYF. The CDR3 nucleotides are TGTGCCAGCAGCGATAAACAGGGGGCGACGAACACCATATATTTT.